Presented here are 22 T cell receptor beta chains from one specimen sequenced in a study of cytomegalovirus exposure and HLA in healthy donors. Vbeta (60) and Jbeta (13) primers were used in the PCR. The protocol was immunoSEQ multiplex PCR, while the TCRdb copy is restricted to in-frame clones and leaves out a portion. In the table there are 100,000 to 150,000 clones, around 67% of which are singletons. The sequencing input was PBMCs. The receptors were gathered from a middle-aged woman in good health and CMV-seropositive.

V gene TRBV28 combines with J gene TRBJ2-2; D is undetermined. The CDR3 runs to 17 residues. From germline, CDR1 is MDHEN and CDR2 SYDVKM. V lost 5 bases and J 6 bases, leaving 22 bases between the germline ends. The CDR3 region has the DNA TGTGCCAGCAGTGGGCGCAAAGCAGGTCCTCTACCCGGGGAGCTGTTTTTT. This encodes CASSGRKAGPLPGELFF. Together with reference TRBV28 and TRBJ2-2, the CDR3 gives the full variable domain: DVKVTQSSRYLVKRTGEKVFLECVQDMDHENMFWYRQDPGLGLRLIYFSYDVKMKEKGDIPEGYSVSREKKERFSLILESASTNQTSMYLCASSGRKAGPLPGELFFGEGSRLTVL.

V is TRBV6-1 and J is TRBJ2-7; 11 bases are a match to TRBD2. V shed 3 bases, J shed 4 bases, and the junction held 2 bases outside the gene matches. In germline, CDR1 is MNHNS, CDR2 SASEGT. This CDR3 spans 14 amino acids. CDR3 amino acids: CASSETSGKYEQYF. The CDR3 DNA follows: TGTGCCAGCAGTGAGACTAGCGGGAAGTACGAGCAGTACTTC.

This clone was seen once. This rearrangement joins TRBV18 to TRBJ1-3, with TRBD1 matching 8 bases. The CDR3 has 17 residues. Germline CDR1 KGHSH, CDR2 LQKENI. V was clipped by 1 base and J by 0 bases; unmatched bases: 5. The CDR3 DNA reads as TGTGCCAGCTCACCACTCCGGGACAGGAGCTCTGGAAACACCATATATTTT. This gives the protein CASSPLRDRSSGNTIYF.

V and J are TRBV28 and TRBJ1-5, with 8 bases matching TRBD1. The length of the CDR3 is 16 residues. From germline, CDR1 is MDHEN and CDR2 SYDVKM. V lost 3 bases to trimming and J lost 4 bases; unmatched junction nucleotides: 8. The CDR3 here is CASSFSGTGRNQPQHF. The CDR3 DNA follows: TGTGCCAGCAGTTTCTCCGGGACAGGACGAAATCAGCCCCAGCATTTT.

The V and J genes are TRBV7-3 and TRBJ1-5; D not certain. The germline V gene encodes CDR1 SGHTA and CDR2 FQGTGA. Trimming stripped 0 bases from V and 0 bases from J, with 15 bases between. This CDR3 contains 18 residues. The CDR3 here is CASSLTPSRAYSNQPQHF. The CDR3 nucleotides are TGTGCCAGCAGCTTAACCCCCTCGAGGGCTTATAGCAATCAGCCCCAGCATTTT.

Within the sample, this clone is medium-sized (0.01 to 0.1%). The chain links TRBV4-3 to TRBJ1-1; 10 nucleotides line up with TRBD1. Germline assignment: CDR1 LGHNA and CDR2 YSLEER. J gave up 4 bases and V 0 bases, and 5 bases lay outside the gene matches. CDR3 length: 16 residues. In DNA form, the CDR3 reads TGCGCCAGCAGCCAAGAACTCGGGACAGGGGCCACTGAAGCTTTCTTT. It codes for CASSQELGTGATEAFF.

The chain has TRBV4-3 and TRBJ2-5; 9 bases fit TRBD2. Germline loops: CDR1 LGHNA, CDR2 YSLEER. This CDR3 spans 17 amino acids. Losses at the gene ends were 1 base for V and 1 base for J; bases not matched to a gene: 7. The CDR3 loop is CASSQGRAGGPQETQYF. CDR3 in DNA: TGCGCCAGCAGCCAAGGAAGAGCGGGAGGCCCCCAAGAGACCCAGTACTTC.

The V and J genes are TRBV19 and TRBJ2-3, with D possibly being TRBD2 (6 bases). The CDR3 extends over 13 amino acids. Germline lookup yields CDR1 LNHDA and CDR2 SQIVND (reference sequence). V was pared by 6 bases and J by 5 bases, with 12 bases between. CDR3 protein: CASRFGGGDTQYF. The DNA for the CDR3 is TGTGCCAGTAGATTTGGGGGAGGAGATACGCAGTATTTT.

The chain carries TRBV25-1 and TRBJ2-5; D is perhaps TRBD2 (7 bases). Trimming left V 6 bases short and J 5 bases short, with 13 bases between. CDR3 length: 13 residues. Germline V gene sequence: CDR1 MGHDK, CDR2 SYGVNS. CDR3 DNA: TGTGCCAGCAGGTGGGGGGGCGTTGAGACCCAGTACTTC. It encodes CASRWGGVETQYF.

The rearrangement uses TRBV5-1 and TRBJ1-1, with D perhaps matching TRBD1 (5 bases). Germline values: CDR1 SGHRS, CDR2 YFSETQ. There are 15 residues in the CDR3. The V and J ends lost 3 bases and 6 bases respectively, with 18 bases between them. In nucleotides, the CDR3 is TGCGCCAGCAGCTCGGAAGCTCGGACATCCGCTGAAGCTTTCTTT. Residues: CASSSEARTSAEAFF.

This CDR3 is CASSLRRTGNVWWYTF. In DNA form, the CDR3 reads TGTGCCAGCAGCTTGCGGAGGACAGGGAACGTATGGTGGTACACCTTC. The chain has TRBV5-6 and TRBJ1-2, with 8 nucleotides matching TRBD1. The CDR3 length is 16 residues. Germline CDR1 and CDR2: SGHDT and YYEEEE. V gave up 1 base and J gave up 11 bases; unmatched junction bases: 16.

V usage is TRBV19 and J usage is TRBJ2-3, with D maybe TRBD2 (6 bases). This CDR3 comprises 17 residues. Trimming shortened V by 3 bases and J by 5 bases, and 21 bases separated the two germline ends. The germline gives CDR1 LNHDA, CDR2 SQIVND (reference sequence). This CDR3 reads CASSIPDYRGTRDTQYF. CDR3 sequence (DNA): TGTGCCAGTAGTATCCCGGACTACCGGGGCACTAGAGATACGCAGTATTTT.

This clone was detected a few times. This chain joins TRBV9 and TRBJ2-1, with 8 bases matching TRBD1. Germline trimming cut 3 bases from V and 2 bases from J; bases unmatched to any gene: 7. This CDR3 contains 16 residues. In germline, CDR1 is SGDLS, CDR2 YYNGEE. The CDR3 nucleotides read TGTGCCAGCAGCGGCCAGGGACAGGCTCCCTACAATGAGCAGTTCTTC. Translation gives CASSGQGQAPYNEQFF.

This clone has a handful of counts. The chain couples TRBV7-9 to TRBJ1-1; the match to TRBD1 covers 9 bases. This CDR3 has 16 amino acids. V was pared by 5 bases and J by 0 bases, with 7 bases of the junction left unmatched. Germline values: CDR1 SEHNR, CDR2 FQNEAQ (reference sequence). The CDR3 spells CASSPRQGVMNTEAFF. CDR3 in DNA: TGTGCCAGCAGCCCCCGACAGGGGGTAATGAACACTGAAGCTTTCTTT.

This chain joins TRBV5-1 and TRBJ1-1; tentative D call: TRBD1 (5 bases). Germline V gives CDR1 SGHRS, CDR2 YFSETQ. CDR3 length: 15 amino acids. V was trimmed by 1 base and J by 2 bases, leaving 12 bases between them. In DNA form, the CDR3 reads TGCGCCAGCAGCTTGTATGGGGGGTATAACACTGAAGCTTTCTTT. Residues: CASSLYGGYNTEAFF.

The genes are TRBV5-1 and TRBJ2-7; the D is unclear. The germline V gene encodes CDR1 SGHRS and CDR2 YFSETQ. V lost 0 bases and J lost 2, with 9 bases in between. The CDR3 is 14 amino acids. The CDR3 coding sequence is TGCGCCAGCAGCTTGGGCGCGGTCACCTACGAGCAGTACTTC. Translated: CASSLGAVTYEQYF. Drawing the rest from reference TRBV5-1 and TRBJ2-7, the complete variable domain is KAGVTQTPRYLIKTRGQQVTLSCSPISGHRSVSWYQQTPGQGLQFLFEYFSETQRNKGNFPGRFSGRQFSNSRSEMNVSTLELGDSALYLCASSLGAVTYEQYFGPGTRLTVT.

The chain combines TRBV28 with TRBJ2-5; 9 bases fit TRBD2. Per germline, CDR1 MDHEN and CDR2 SYDVKM. The CDR3 length is 16 residues. Trimming cost V 5 bases and J 5 bases; bases outside gene matches: 12. The CDR3 protein is CASSPVRGGAGETQYF. The DNA for the CDR3 is TGTGCCAGCAGTCCCGTTCGCGGGGGGGCCGGCGAGACCCAGTACTTC.

This clone was counted only a few times. This chain joins TRBV18 and TRBJ2-7; 14 nucleotides match TRBD2. The CDR3 runs to 16 residues. Per germline, CDR1 KGHSH and CDR2 LQKENI. V shed 3 bases, J shed 2 bases, and the junction held 3 bases outside the gene matches. The DNA of the CDR3 is TGTGCCAGCTCACCGCCGGGACTAGCGGGAGCCTACGAGCAGTACTTC. Translated: CASSPPGLAGAYEQYF.

A word on this clone: Germline is not matched at one junction end, which may reflect a read error. J is TRBJ2-7 and V is TRBV28, with TRBD2 as a possible D gene (5 bases). Germline values: CDR1 MDHEN, CDR2 SYDVKM. This CDR3 spans 15 amino acids. The CDR3 region has the DNA TGTGCCAGCCGTTTCTGGGGAGATAGGGAGTACGAGCAGTACTTC. Protein sequence: CASRFWGDREYEQYF. The entire variable domain, with the rest obtained from reference TRBV28 and TRBJ2-7, is as follows: DVKVTQSSRYLVKRTGEKVFLECVQDMDHENMFWYRQDPGLGLRLIYFSYDVKMKEKGDIPEGYSVSREKKERFSLILESASTNQTSMYLCASRFWGDREYEQYFGPGTRLTVT.

The chain is built from TRBV29-1 and TRBJ2-1; 8 positions agree with TRBD2. This CDR3 spans 16 amino acids. Germline assignment: CDR1 SQVTM and CDR2 ANQGSEA. Trimming took 3 bases from V and 8 from J; bases not matched to a gene: 15. CDR3 nucleotide sequence: TGCAGCGTTGAGATCGGTGGTAGCGGGATCAAAGATGAGCAGTTCTTC. It is translated as CSVEIGGSGIKDEQFF.

This rearrangement joins TRBV14 to TRBJ2-5; perhaps TRBD2 as D (6 bases). The germline V gene has CDR1 SGHDN and CDR2 FVKESK. This CDR3 is 15 amino acids long. V gave up 1 base and J gave up 5 bases, with 14 bases separating them. The DNA for the CDR3 is TGTGCCAGCAGCCAAGGAGTTAGAGGGAGGGAGACCCAGTACTTC. The encoded protein is CASSQGVRGRETQYF. Combining the CDR3 with reference TRBV14 and TRBJ2-5 gives the whole variable domain EAGVTQFPSHSVIEKGQTVTLRCDPISGHDNLYWYRRVMGKEIKFLLHFVKESKQDESGMPNNRFLAERTGGTYSTLKVQPAELEDSGVYFCASSQGVRGRETQYFGPGTRLLVL.

This chain links TRBV28 with TRBJ2-2; 8 positions match TRBD1. Germline V gene data show CDR1 as MDHEN and CDR2 as SYDVKM. V shed 6 bases, J shed 2 bases, and the junction held 5 bases outside the gene matches. The CDR3 has 15 residues. As DNA, the CDR3 is TGTGCCAGCAGACGGACAGGGCAAAACACCGGGGAGCTGTTTTTT. This codes for CASRRTGQNTGELFF.